The 5 T cell receptor beta chains below were found in one sample sequenced in a study of vaccination effects on CD4 cells after COVID-19. The antigens these receptors bind are not known. ViraFEST used viral peptide pools to expand antigen-specific CD4+ T cells before sequencing. CD4+ T cell isolation took place after 10 days of culture. PCR showed that the person got SARS-CoV-2 infection at some point between March and December 2020. The repertoire was sequenced with immunoSEQ multiplex PCR; TCRdb's copy has only in-frame clones and lacks some. The sample includes 40,000 to 50,000 clones, roughly two thirds of them seen just once. The sample consisted of CD4+ T cells from PBMCs cultured with a peptide pool, taken before COVID-19 vaccination. The receptors stem from a human donor who had a prior SARS-CoV-2 infection.

J is TRBJ1-3 and V is TRBV19, with D tentatively TRBD1 (6 bases). CDR1 and CDR2 from the germline V gene are LNHDA and SQIVND (reference sequence). V was trimmed by 3 bases and J by 0 bases, leaving 12 bases between them. The CDR3 consists of 16 residues. The CDR3 nucleotides read TGTGCCAGTAGTATGAAGCAGGGGAGCTCTGGAAACACCATATATTTT. It codes for CASSMKQGSSGNTIYF. Combining the CDR3 with reference TRBV19 and TRBJ1-3 gives the whole variable domain DGGITQSPKYLFRKEGQNVTLSCEQNLNHDAMYWYRQDPGQGLRLIYYSQIVNDFQKGDIAEGYSVSREKKESFPLTVTSAQKNPTAFYLCASSMKQGSSGNTIYFGEGSWLTVV.

The chain employs TRBV5-1 and TRBJ1-1, with D unclear. From germline, CDR1 is SGHRS and CDR2 YFSETQ. The CDR3 has 15 residues. The V end lost 0 bases, the J end lost 0 bases, and 9 bases lay between the germline ends. CDR3 amino acids: CASSLGGSLNTEAFF. CDR3 DNA sequence: TGCGCCAGCAGCTTGGGTGGCAGCCTGAACACTGAAGCTTTCTTT.

This clone was seen a few times. The chain combines TRBV6-2 or TRBV6-3 with TRBJ2-2, with TRBD2 matching over 10 bases. Germline V lookup: CDR1 MNHEY, CDR2 SVGEGT. V lost 0 bases, J lost 2 bases, and 9 bases stayed unmatched. This CDR3 is 19 amino acids long. For the CDR3, the DNA is TGTGCCAGCAGTTACTCGTCTAGCGGGAGCCGTCCAAACACCGGGGAGCTGTTTTTT. Residues: CASSYSSSGSRPNTGELFF.

This chain joins TRBV19 and TRBJ2-5; D is tentatively TRBD1 or TRBD2 (5 bases each). Germline V gene sequence: CDR1 LNHDA, CDR2 SQIVND (reference sequence). Deletions cut 5 bases from V and 4 bases from J, with 11 bases between. The CDR3 runs to 13 residues. The CDR3 sequence: CASSLRGTETQYF. The CDR3 coding sequence is TGTGCCAGTAGTTTGAGGGGCACAGAGACCCAGTACTTC.

The chain links TRBV5-1 to TRBJ2-2; possible D gene TRBD1, 6 bases. V was shortened by 4 bases and J by 0 bases, with 13 bases between the two germline ends. Germline lookup yields CDR1 SGHRS and CDR2 YFSETQ. The CDR3 length is 16 residues. CDR3 nucleotides: TGCGCCAGCAGCCGCTTGACAGGAACGAACACCGGGGAGCTGTTTTTT. Amino acids: CASSRLTGTNTGELFF.